Listed below are T cell receptor beta chains from one sample, sequenced in a study of regulatory T cells in long-lasting Graves disease. TCRdb called the multiplex PCR reads again in MiXCR, with one record for every CDR3 protein. Among hundreds of thousands of distinct CDR3 sequences listed, less than 25% were seen once. The specimen comprised peripheral blood mononuclear cells (PBMCs), sampled when the disease was refractory, from a patient treated with antithyroid drugs. The receptors shown here come from a female donor with Graves disease. CDR3s include the opening cysteine and the closing phenylalanine or tryptophan. The order of the fields is J gene, V gene, clone size, D gene, CDR3 DNA, CDR3 protein. D genes are given only for firm matches. Expanded clones are given a class, and other clones once, few, many or no size at all.

TRBJ2-7 TRBV28 many - TGTGCCAGCAGTTTACTTTCAGGTCCAAATGGCGAGCAGTACTTC CASSLLSGPNGEQYF
TRBJ1-1 TRBV4-1 - TRBD1 TGCGCCAGCAGCCAAGTCGGGACAGCGAACACTGAAGCTTTCTTT CASSQVGTANTEAFF
TRBJ2-3 TRBV7-2 - - TGTGCCAGCAGCTCGCCGTGGACCCCAGATACGCAGTATTTT CASSSPWTPDTQYF
TRBJ2-5 TRBV7-9 many - TGTGCCAGCAGTAGAAGGCCCGGGTACCAAGAGACCCAGTACTTC CASSRRPGYQETQYF
TRBJ1-6 TRBV6-1 many TRBD1 TGTGCCAGCAGGCCTTACCGGGACAGTAATTCACCCCTCCACTTT CASRPYRDSNSPLHF
TRBJ2-3 TRBV11-2 - TRBD2 TGTGCCAGCAGCTTAATGAGCGGGAGAACAGATACGCAGTATTTT CASSLMSGRTDTQYF
TRBJ2-1 TRBV28 - TRBD2 TGTGCCAGCAGGACTAGCGGGACCTACAATGAGCAGTTCTTC CASRTSGTYNEQFF
TRBJ2-2 TRBV6-1 many - TGTGCCAGCATCAAGTCGGGGACGAGCGGGGAGCTGTTTTTT CASIKSGTSGELFF
TRBJ2-7 TRBV2 many - TGTGCCAAATCCGGGACAAAATACGAGCAGTACTTC CAKSGTKYEQYF
TRBJ2-7 TRBV28 many TRBD2 TGTGCCAGCACCTTTATGCGGGGGGCCACCTACGAGCAGTACTTC CASTFMRGATYEQYF
TRBJ2-7 TRBV10-3 - - TGTGCCATCAGTGAGCTATCCGGACAGCCCTACGAGCAGTACTTC CAISELSGQPYEQYF
TRBJ1-1 TRBV6-1 - - TGTGCCAGCAGTGTATCCTCGAGTGGAGCTTTCTTT CASSVSSSGAFF
TRBJ2-3 TRBV11-2 few TRBD2 TGTGCCAGCAGTCTCGGGACTAGCGGGATCTATACGCAGTATTTT CASSLGTSGIYTQYF
TRBJ2-1 TRBV2 - - TGTGCCAGCAGTGAAGCGGTTCAGGGGACTTACAATGAGCAGTTCTTC CASSEAVQGTYNEQFF
TRBJ2-5 TRBV5-1 - - TGCGCCAGCAGTGCAGGGATTCGTCAAGAGACCCAGTACTTC CASSAGIRQETQYF
TRBJ1-2 TRBV4-1 many TRBD1 TGCGCCAGCAGCCACCGACAGGGTTATGGCTACACCTTC CASSHRQGYGYTF
TRBJ2-1 TRBV6-1 - - TGTGCCAGCAGTGAAGTTGTAGCGATCTGGCAGTCGTCTGAGCAGTTCTTC CASSEVVAIWQSSEQFF
TRBJ1-5 TRBV7-9 - - TGTGCCAGCAGCTTTGGGTGGGGGAGCAATCAGCCCCAGCATTTT CASSFGWGSNQPQHF
TRBJ2-7 TRBV7-8 many TRBD1 TGTGCCAGCAGATCGACAGGGGGCGAATCCCCCTACGAGCAGTACTTC CASRSTGGESPYEQYF
TRBJ2-4 TRBV20-1 - - TGCAGTGCTGCGGCAGCCCCGGAGGTCAAAAACATTCAGTACTTC CSAAAAPEVKNIQYF